This T cell receptor (beta chain) was found in a study of shared clonotypes between healthy human individuals. Here immunoSEQ multiplex PCR was the method, and the copy in TCRdb shows in-frame clones only, minus some. Of over 2 million clones in the sample, 85% to 95% are singletons; the top ten hold approximately 0.4%. This clone occurred once. Germline-derived CDR1 and CDR2 are SGDLS and YYNGEE. This CDR3 has 14 amino acids. V dropped 3 bases and J dropped 4; count of bases not matched to a gene: 5. The clonotype comes from a man aged 18-30 years in good health. Some clones in this sample may be carry-over from other donors' samples. The sample was naive CD4+ T cells from PBMCs. The subset denotes: CD45RA+ positively selected. The chain has TRBV9 and TRBJ2-7; 9 bases agree with TRBD2. This chain's CDR3 is CASSGSGSLYEQYF. The CDR3 DNA follows: TGTGCCAGCAGCGGTAGCGGGAGTCTGTACGAGCAGTACTTC.